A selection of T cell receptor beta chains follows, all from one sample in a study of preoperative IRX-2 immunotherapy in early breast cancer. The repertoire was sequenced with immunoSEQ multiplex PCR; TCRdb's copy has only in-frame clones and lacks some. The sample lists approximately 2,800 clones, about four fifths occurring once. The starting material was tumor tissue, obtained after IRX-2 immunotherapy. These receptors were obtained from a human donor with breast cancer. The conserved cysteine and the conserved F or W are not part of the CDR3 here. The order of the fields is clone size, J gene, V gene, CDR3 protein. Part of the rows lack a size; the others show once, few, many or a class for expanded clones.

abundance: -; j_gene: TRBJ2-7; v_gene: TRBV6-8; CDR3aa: ASTIPGGPYEQY
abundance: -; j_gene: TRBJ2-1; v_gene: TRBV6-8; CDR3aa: ASSRGGGEGRNEQF
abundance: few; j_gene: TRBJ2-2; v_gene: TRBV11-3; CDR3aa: ASEVFGGLNTGELF
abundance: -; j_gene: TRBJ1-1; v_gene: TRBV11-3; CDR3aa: ASSQRWGREGTEAF
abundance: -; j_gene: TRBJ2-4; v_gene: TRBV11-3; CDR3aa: ASSLLAGGPDIQY
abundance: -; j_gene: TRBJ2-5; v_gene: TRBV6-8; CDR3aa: ASSGGRETQY
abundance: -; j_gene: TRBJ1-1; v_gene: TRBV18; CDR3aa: ASSLMDRGDGRAEAF
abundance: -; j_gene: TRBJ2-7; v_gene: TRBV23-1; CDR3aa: ASSLAPAGARWEQY
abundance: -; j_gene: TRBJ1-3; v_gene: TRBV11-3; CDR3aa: ASRRGSLFSGNTIY
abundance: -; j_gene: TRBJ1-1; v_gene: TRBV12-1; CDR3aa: ASSLVGSPRAAF
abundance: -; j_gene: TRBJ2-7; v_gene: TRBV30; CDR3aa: AWIGHDTYEQY
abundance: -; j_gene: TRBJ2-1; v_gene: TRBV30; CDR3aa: AWSPDRDYNEQF
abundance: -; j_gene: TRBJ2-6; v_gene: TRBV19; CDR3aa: ASSVRTGPGANVLT
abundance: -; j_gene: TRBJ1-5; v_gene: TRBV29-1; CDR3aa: SVGNRGQPQH
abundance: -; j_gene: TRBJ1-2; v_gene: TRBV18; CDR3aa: ASSPGTGGSGGYT
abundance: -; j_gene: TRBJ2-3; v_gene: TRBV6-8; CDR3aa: ASRGWGQTRPDTQY
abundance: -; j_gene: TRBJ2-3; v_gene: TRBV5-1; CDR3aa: ASSWGTSGAASTDTQY
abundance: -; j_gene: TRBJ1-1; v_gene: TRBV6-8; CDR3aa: ASRDRDRDLTEAF
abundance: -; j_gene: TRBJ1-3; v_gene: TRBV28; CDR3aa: ASSSYLTGVPRNTIY
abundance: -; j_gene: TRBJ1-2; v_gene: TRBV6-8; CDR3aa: ASSFPAETTAAGYT
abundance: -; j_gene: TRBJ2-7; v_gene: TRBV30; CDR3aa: AWSYGSYEQY
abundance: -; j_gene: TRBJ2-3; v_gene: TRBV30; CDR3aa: AWSGLAGMNTQY
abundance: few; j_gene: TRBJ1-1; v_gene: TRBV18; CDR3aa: ASSTQTGGLNTEAF
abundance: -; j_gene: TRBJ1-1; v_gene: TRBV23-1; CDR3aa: ASSLQTPTEAF
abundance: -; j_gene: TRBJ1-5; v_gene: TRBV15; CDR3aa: ATSGGTAGGQPQH
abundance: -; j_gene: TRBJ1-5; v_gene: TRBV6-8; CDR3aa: ASSIYRNSNQPQH
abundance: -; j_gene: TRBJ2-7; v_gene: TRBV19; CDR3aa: ASSITGANYEQY
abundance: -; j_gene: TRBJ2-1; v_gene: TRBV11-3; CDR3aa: ASSIRTVARGEQF
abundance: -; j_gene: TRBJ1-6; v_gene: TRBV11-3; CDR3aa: ASSLTGKIGSPLH
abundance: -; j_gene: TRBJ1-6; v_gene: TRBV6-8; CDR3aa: AISDSGGYSPLH
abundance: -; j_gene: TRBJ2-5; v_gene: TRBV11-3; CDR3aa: ASRSLEGGETQY
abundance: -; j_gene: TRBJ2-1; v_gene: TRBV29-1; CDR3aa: SVEEPGGPSSYNEQF
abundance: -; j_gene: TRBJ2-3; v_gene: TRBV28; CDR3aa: ASRDSADTQY
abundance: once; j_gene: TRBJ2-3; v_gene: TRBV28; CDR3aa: ASSLWAGAETDTQY
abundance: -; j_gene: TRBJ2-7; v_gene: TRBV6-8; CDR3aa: ASTITGGGYEQY
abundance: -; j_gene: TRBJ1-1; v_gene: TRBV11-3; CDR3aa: ASSLGLVWTEAF
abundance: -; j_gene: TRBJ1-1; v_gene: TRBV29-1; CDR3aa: SARGSFVQTEAF
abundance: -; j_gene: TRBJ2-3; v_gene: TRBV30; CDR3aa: ASETRGAGQY
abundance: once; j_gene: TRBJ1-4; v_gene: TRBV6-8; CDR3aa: ASSPARGPEKLF
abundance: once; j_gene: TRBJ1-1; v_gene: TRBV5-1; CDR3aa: ASSRREMNTEAF
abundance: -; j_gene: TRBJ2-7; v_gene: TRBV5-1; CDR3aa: ASRSTGGGSYEQY
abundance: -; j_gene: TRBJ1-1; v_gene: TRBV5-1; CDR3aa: ASSQSLAGMNTEAF
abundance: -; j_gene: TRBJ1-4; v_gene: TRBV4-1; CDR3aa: ASSLQVGMTNEKLF
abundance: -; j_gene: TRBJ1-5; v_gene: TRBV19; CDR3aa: ASSRLGGLWDQPQH
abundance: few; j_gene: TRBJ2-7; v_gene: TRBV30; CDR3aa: AWSVHSLSYEQY
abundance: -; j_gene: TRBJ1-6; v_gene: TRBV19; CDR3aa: ASSLIGGPLH
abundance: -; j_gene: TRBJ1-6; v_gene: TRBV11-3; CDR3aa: ASSLAGTYYNSPLH
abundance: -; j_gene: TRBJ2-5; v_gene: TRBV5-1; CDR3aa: ASSLEGSQEETQY
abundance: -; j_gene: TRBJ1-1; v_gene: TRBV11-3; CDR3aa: ASRETRQTWGTEAF
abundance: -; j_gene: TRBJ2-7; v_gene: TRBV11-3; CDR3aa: ASSPSPGSGFYEQY